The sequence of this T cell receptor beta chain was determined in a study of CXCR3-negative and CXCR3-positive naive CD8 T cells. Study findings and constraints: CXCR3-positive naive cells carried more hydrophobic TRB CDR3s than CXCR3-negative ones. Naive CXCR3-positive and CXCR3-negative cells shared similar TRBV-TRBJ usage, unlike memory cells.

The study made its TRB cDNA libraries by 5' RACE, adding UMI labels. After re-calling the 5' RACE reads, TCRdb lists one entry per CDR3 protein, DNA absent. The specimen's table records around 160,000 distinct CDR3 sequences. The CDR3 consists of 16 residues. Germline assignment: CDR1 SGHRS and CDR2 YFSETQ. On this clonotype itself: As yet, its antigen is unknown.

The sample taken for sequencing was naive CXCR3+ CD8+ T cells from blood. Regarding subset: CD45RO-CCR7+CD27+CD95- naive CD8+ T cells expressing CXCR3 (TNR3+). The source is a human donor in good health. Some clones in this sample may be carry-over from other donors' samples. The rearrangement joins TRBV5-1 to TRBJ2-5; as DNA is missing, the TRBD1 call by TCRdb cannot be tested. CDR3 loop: CASSLEAGDWRETQYF.